Shown below are 25 T cell receptor beta chains from a single sample sequenced in a study of blood T cell repertoires in COVID-19. TCRdb's copy holds only in-frame clones and misses some; the assay was immunoSEQ multiplex PCR. The sample has under 130,000 clones, more than 85% seen once. The specimen sequenced was peripheral blood. The receptor set was obtained from a human donor in a cohort sampled during active COVID-19.

The chain recombines TRBV23-1 with TRBJ2-3; 7 bases are shared with TRBD1. TRBV23-1 qualifies as an ORF whose function is uncertain. The ends lost 3 bases at V and 2 bases at J; junction bases unmatched: 8. The CDR3 length is 16 residues. The CDR3 is CASSQVGDRFTDTQYF. DNA of the CDR3: TGCGCCAGCAGTCAGGTCGGGGACAGATTCACAGATACGCAGTATTTT.

This chain connects TRBV6-5 to TRBJ1-1; D is unresolved. The V end was cut by 4 bases, the J end by 1 base, with 13 bases between. The CDR3 runs to 15 residues. From germline, CDR1 is MNHEY and CDR2 SVGAGI. The CDR3 region is CASSSRDISNTEAFF. As DNA, the CDR3 is TGTGCCAGCAGTTCCCGAGACATTTCGAACACTGAAGCTTTCTTT.

This sequence joins TRBV27 and TRBJ2-2, with TRBD1 matching 7 bases. Germline CDR1 and CDR2: MNHEY and SMNVEV (reference sequence). There are 18 residues in the CDR3. J was trimmed by 2 bases and V by 3 bases; bases with no gene match: 12. The CDR3 DNA reads TGTGCCAGCAGTTTCGCCCAGCCCGGGACAGATAACACCGGGGAGCTGTTTTTT. This codes for CASSFAQPGTDNTGELFF.

The chain couples TRBV6-4 to TRBJ2-1, with unresolved D. Between the trimmed V and J ends, which lost 7 bases and 2 bases, there was a span of 15 bases. Germline values: CDR1 MRHNA, CDR2 SNTAGT. The CDR3 is 15 amino acids. The CDR3 nucleotides are TGTGCCAGCACATCGACTGTGTCCCCCTACAATGAGCAGTTCTTC. Protein: CASTSTVSPYNEQFF.

The V gene is TRBV7-6, the J gene TRBJ1-6; 8 bases line up with TRBD1. Unmatched junction bases numbered 13, after V lost 5 bases and J lost 10 bases. Germline V gives CDR1 SGHVS, CDR2 FNYEAQ. The length of the CDR3 is 16 residues. The CDR3 reads CASSLNRGTMASPLHF. The CDR3 DNA sequence: TGTGCCAGCAGCCTAAACAGGGGGACTATGGCATCACCCCTCCACTTT.

This sequence joins TRBV7-6 and TRBJ1-3, with 9 bases matching TRBD1. The CDR3 extends over 16 amino acids. The V gene's germline CDR1 is SGHVS and CDR2 FNYEAQ. J was trimmed by 3 bases and V by 4 bases; bases with no gene match: 7. DNA for the CDR3: TGTGCCAGCAGCTCTTCACAGGGGGCGTATGGAAACACCATATATTTT. This sequence encodes CASSSSQGAYGNTIYF.

The chain uses TRBV19 and TRBJ2-7, with 12 bases that match TRBD2. Germline V gene data show CDR1 as LNHDA and CDR2 as SQIVND (reference sequence). Trimming took 5 bases from V and 1 from J; bases not matched to a gene: 3. The CDR3 has 15 residues. The CDR3 region has the DNA TGTGCCAGTAGTGATCTAGCGGGAGGGTCCTACGAGCAGTACTTC. Translation gives CASSDLAGGSYEQYF.

The V and J genes are TRBV4-2 and TRBJ1-1; 7 nucleotides match TRBD1. This CDR3 contains 16 residues. The germline gives CDR1 LGHNA, CDR2 YNFKEQ. The ends lost 0 bases at V and 1 base at J; junction bases unmatched: 5. The CDR3 nucleotides are TGTGCCAGCAGCCAAGATGAGGGGGCGGGGAACACTGAAGCTTTCTTT. As protein: CASSQDEGAGNTEAFF.

This chain joins TRBV27 and TRBJ2-3; 10 positions match TRBD1. Germline assignment: CDR1 MNHEY and CDR2 SMNVEV (reference sequence). The CDR3 is made up of 19 amino acids. J gave up 3 bases and V 5 bases, and 17 bases lay outside the gene matches. DNA of the CDR3: TGTGCCAGCAGTGACGATATGGTGCGGGACAGGGGTTGGACAGATACGCAGTATTTT. Amino acid sequence: CASSDDMVRDRGWTDTQYF.

The J gene is TRBJ2-3, the V gene TRBV5-8, with D possibly matching TRBD1 (5 bases). Trimming pared 1 base from V and 3 bases from J, leaving 21 bases between. This CDR3 region has 18 residues. Looked up from germline, CDR1 is SGHTS and CDR2 is YDEGEE. The CDR3 nucleotides read TGTGCCAGCAGCTTGCCTTTTCGGACACTGGGTGGTACAGATACGCAGTATTTT. Residues: CASSLPFRTLGGTDTQYF.

Only one count was recorded for this clone. The chain combines TRBV3-1 (or the pseudogene TRBV3-2) with TRBJ2-7, with D possibly being TRBD2 (6 bases). V lost 4 bases, J lost 3 bases, and 13 bases lay in between. Germline V lookup: CDR1 LGHDT, CDR2 YNNKEL (reference sequence). This CDR3 comprises 14 residues. CDR3 sequence reads: CASSRDISGYEQYF. The CDR3 DNA reads TGTGCCAGCAGCCGGGATATTAGCGGCTACGAGCAGTACTTC.

This chain connects TRBV5-6 to TRBJ2-5; TRBD2 aligns across 8 bases. Germline lookup yields CDR1 SGHDT and CDR2 YYEEEE. The length of the CDR3 is 16 residues. J lost 5 bases, V lost 1 base, and 10 bases had no gene match. CDR3 in DNA: TGTGCCAGCAGCTTGATTGTTAGCGGGGCCGGGGAGACCCAGTACTTC. Protein product: CASSLIVSGAGETQYF.

The rearrangement links TRBV20-1 to TRBJ1-2; TRBD1 aligns across 8 bases. CDR3 size: 14 residues. Trimming removed 3 bases from V and 7 bases from J; junction bases left unmatched: 10. CDR1 DFQATT and CDR2 SNEGSKA come from the germline V gene (reference sequence). Here the CDR3 reads CSASHPGGAVGYTF. CDR3 coding DNA: TGCAGTGCTAGTCACCCAGGGGGCGCAGTTGGCTACACCTTC.

This clone was seen only once. The chain is built from TRBV19 and TRBJ1-5; unclear D gene. CDR1 is LNHDA and CDR2 is SQIVND in the germline V gene (reference sequence). The germline V and J ends were trimmed by 10 bases and 0 bases, with 7 bases remaining between them. There are 12 residues in the CDR3. The CDR3 DNA reads TGTGCCACCGGTTATAGCAATCAGCCCCAGCATTTT. Amino acids: CATGYSNQPQHF.

The chain links TRBV25-1 to TRBJ1-2; D possibly corresponds to TRBD1 (6 bases). CDR1 is MGHDK and CDR2 is SYGVNS in the germline V gene. This CDR3 has 14 residues. The germline V and J ends were trimmed by 7 bases and 4 bases, with 16 bases remaining between them. In nucleotides, the CDR3 is TGTGCCAGCACTGGATGGACAGCTGGCTATGGCTACACCTTC. Its protein product is CASTGWTAGYGYTF.

V is TRBV5-6 and J is TRBJ2-2, with D maybe TRBD1 (6 bases). CDR3 length: 14 residues. Germline V gene lookup returns CDR1 SGHDT and CDR2 YYEEEE. The V gene lost 4 bases and the J gene lost 4 bases, with 11 bases spanning the gap. The CDR3 region has the DNA TGTGCCAGCAGCCGCAACAGGGTCACCGGGGAGCTGTTTTTT. This codes for CASSRNRVTGELFF.

This chain links TRBV5-1 with TRBJ2-3, with 7 nucleotides matching TRBD1. In germline, CDR1 is SGHRS, CDR2 YFSETQ. This CDR3 region has 16 residues. Trimming at V came to 4 bases and at J to 2 bases, leaving 10 bases not matched to a gene. CDR3 sequence: CASSRDHRGDTDTQYF. CDR3 coding DNA: TGCGCCAGCAGCCGTGATCACAGGGGTGACACAGATACGCAGTATTTT.

CDR3 in DNA: TGCAGTGCTAGTCTATCGGGATCCTACAATGAGCAGTTCTTC. Protein product: CSASLSGSYNEQFF. The chain couples TRBV20-1 to TRBJ2-1; the D gene is possibly TRBD2 (5 bases). CDR1 DFQATT and CDR2 SNEGSKA come from the germline V gene (reference sequence). V lost 3 bases, J lost 1 base, and 10 bases lay in between. This CDR3 region has 14 residues.

The chain recombines TRBV7-2 with TRBJ1-1, with TRBD1 matching over 8 bases. The CDR3 is 14 residues long. Losses at the gene ends were 2 bases for V and 11 bases for J; bases not matched to a gene: 10. CDR1 is SGHTA, CDR2 FQGNSA, per germline. Written as DNA, the CDR3 is TGTGCCAGCAGCTTAAATGTTGACAGGGGATCGGCTTTCTTT. It encodes CASSLNVDRGSAFF.

The chain uses TRBV28 and TRBJ1-2; no firm D call. The V end was cut by 7 bases, the J end by 4 bases, with 13 bases between. CDR1 MDHEN and CDR2 SYDVKM come from the germline V gene. The CDR3 consists of 13 residues. CDR3 in DNA: TGTGCCAGCACTGAGGAGGGTTTCTATGGCTACACCTTC. It encodes CASTEEGFYGYTF.

The V gene is TRBV6-5, the J gene TRBJ1-4; TRBD1 matches 10 bases. Trimming took 0 bases from V and 12 from J; bases not matched to a gene: 7. Germline V gene sequence: CDR1 MNHEY, CDR2 SVGAGI. This CDR3 comprises 15 residues. CDR3 protein: CASSYSGQGLGELFF. CDR3 DNA sequence: TGTGCCAGCAGTTACTCGGGACAGGGGCTCGGGGAACTGTTTTTT.

The rearrangement uses TRBV29-1 and TRBJ1-1; 8 bases fit TRBD1. The CDR3 totals 12 residues. With V trimmed by 2 bases and J by 10 bases, 6 bases remained unmatched. From germline, CDR1 is SQVTM and CDR2 ANQGSEA. This CDR3 reads CSVERQGPVAFF. DNA of the CDR3: TGCAGCGTTGAAAGACAGGGGCCTGTAGCTTTCTTT. The entire variable domain, with the rest obtained from reference TRBV29-1 and TRBJ1-1, is as follows: SAVISQKPSRDICQRGTSLTIQCQVDSQVTMMFWYRQQPGQSLTLIATANQGSEATYESGFVIDKFPISRPNLTFSTLTVSNMSPEDSSIYLCSVERQGPVAFFGQGTRLTVV.

This chain joins TRBV10-3 and TRBJ1-2, with D possibly TRBD1 on 6 matching bases. The CDR3 is 14 residues long. Germline V lookup: CDR1 ENHRY, CDR2 SYGVKD. V lost 0 bases and J lost 8, with 13 bases in between. This CDR3 is CAISESWDTYGYTF. The CDR3 region has the DNA TGTGCCATCAGTGAGTCATGGGACACCTACGGCTACACCTTC.

CDR3 in amino acids: CASSLWASSRRGLPEFDEQFF. In DNA form, the CDR3 reads TGTGCCAGCAGTTTATGGGCTAGTAGTAGAAGGGGCCTCCCAGAATTCGATGAGCAGTTCTTC. The rearrangement joins TRBV27 to TRBJ2-1; the D gene is possibly TRBD1 (5 bases). Trimming removed 1 base from V and 8 bases from J, with 33 bases in between. CDR1 and CDR2 from the germline V gene are MNHEY and SMNVEV (reference sequence). The CDR3 extends over 21 amino acids.

The CDR3: CATSDAGGGGLAGRNEQFF. The CDR3 nucleotides read TGTGCCACCAGTGATGCAGGTGGGGGGGGACTAGCGGGACGTAATGAGCAGTTCTTC. The V and J genes are TRBV24-1 and TRBJ2-1, with 13 bases fitting TRBD2. The CDR3 loop spans 19 amino acids. Germline CDR1 reads KGHDR; CDR2 reads SFDVKD. The J segment lost 7 bases and the V segment lost 3 bases, leaving 14 bases of the junction unmatched.